This T cell receptor (beta chain) appears in the sequencing data of a study of blood T cell repertoires in COVID-19. Using immunoSEQ multiplex PCR, the repertoire was profiled, and TCRdb retains in-frame clones only, with some absent. The sample contains around 100,000 clones, less than 85% of which appear only once. Note on this clone: Distinct nucleotide sequences in the sample also encode this CDR3.

Sequencing used peripheral blood. The clonotype comes from a woman aged 55-69 years with acute or convalescent COVID-19.

The CDR3, as DNA: TGTGCCAGCTCACCAAGCGGAGGCTATGGCTACACCTTC. As protein: CASSPSGGYGYTF. This chain connects TRBV18 to TRBJ1-2; D gene uncertain. Germline V gene data show CDR1 as KGHSH and CDR2 as LQKENI. Trimming pared 2 bases from V and 4 bases from J, leaving 8 bases between. The CDR3 is 13 residues long.